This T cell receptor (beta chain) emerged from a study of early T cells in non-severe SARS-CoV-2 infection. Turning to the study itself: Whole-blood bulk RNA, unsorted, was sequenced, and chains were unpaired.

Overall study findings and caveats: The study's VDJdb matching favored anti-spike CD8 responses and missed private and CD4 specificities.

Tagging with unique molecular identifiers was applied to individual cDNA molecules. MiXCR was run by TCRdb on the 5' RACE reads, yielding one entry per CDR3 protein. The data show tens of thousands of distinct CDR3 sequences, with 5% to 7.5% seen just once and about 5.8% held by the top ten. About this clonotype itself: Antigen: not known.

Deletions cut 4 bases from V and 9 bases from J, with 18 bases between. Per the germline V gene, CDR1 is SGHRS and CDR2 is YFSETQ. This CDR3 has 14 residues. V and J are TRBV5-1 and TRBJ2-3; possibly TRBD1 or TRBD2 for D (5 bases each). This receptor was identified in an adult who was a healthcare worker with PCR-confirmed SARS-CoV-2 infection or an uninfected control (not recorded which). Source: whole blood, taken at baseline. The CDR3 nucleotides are TGCGCCAGCAGCCCCTCCCCCGGGGCCCCAACGCAGTATTTT. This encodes CASSPSPGAPTQYF.